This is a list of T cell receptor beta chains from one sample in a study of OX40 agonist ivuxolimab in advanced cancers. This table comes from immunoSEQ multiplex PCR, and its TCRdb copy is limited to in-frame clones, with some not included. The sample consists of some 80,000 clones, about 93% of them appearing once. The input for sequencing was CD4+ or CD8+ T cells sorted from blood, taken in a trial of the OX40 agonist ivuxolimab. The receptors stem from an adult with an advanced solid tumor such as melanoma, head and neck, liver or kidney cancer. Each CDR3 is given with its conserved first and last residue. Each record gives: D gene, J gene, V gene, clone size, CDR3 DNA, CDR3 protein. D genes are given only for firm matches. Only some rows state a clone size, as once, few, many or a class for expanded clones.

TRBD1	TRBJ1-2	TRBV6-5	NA	TGTGCCAGCAGGTCAGGGGGCGCGAACTATGGCTACACCTTC	CASRSGGANYGYTF
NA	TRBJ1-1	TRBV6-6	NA	TGTGCCAGCAGTAGGGGAGCCACTGAAGCTTTCTTT	CASSRGATEAFF
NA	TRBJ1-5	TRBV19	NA	TGTGCCAGTAGTATCCGAGGGGGTCTGATACAGCCCCAGCATTTT	CASSIRGGLIQPQHF
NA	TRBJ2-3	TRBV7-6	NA	TGTGCCAGCAGCTTAGCGAGGGTCGTGGGGTCAAATACGCAGTATTTT	CASSLARVVGSNTQYF
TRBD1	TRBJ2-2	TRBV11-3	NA	TGTGCCAGCAGCCCAGGACAGGGGGTCACCGGGGAGCTGTTTTTT	CASSPGQGVTGELFF
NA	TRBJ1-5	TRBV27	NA	TGTGCCAGCAGCCCACAGGGATATAGCAATCAGCCCCAGCATTTT	CASSPQGYSNQPQHF
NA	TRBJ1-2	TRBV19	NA	TGTGCCAGTAGTATGGGGAGCGGGGACTATGGCTACACCTTC	CASSMGSGDYGYTF
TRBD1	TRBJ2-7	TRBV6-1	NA	TGTGCCAGCAGCGAGGGACAGGGGGCCTACGAGCAGTACTTC	CASSEGQGAYEQYF
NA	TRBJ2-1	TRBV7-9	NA	TGTGCCAGCAGCCCCGGGACTGCGGGGCACAATGAGCAGTTCTTC	CASSPGTAGHNEQFF
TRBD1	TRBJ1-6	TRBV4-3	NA	TGCGCCAGCAGCAACTGGGACAGGGTAGGATCACCCCTCCACTTT	CASSNWDRVGSPLHF
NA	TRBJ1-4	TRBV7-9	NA	TGTGCCAGCAGCTTCCGCCGGTGGGGAGGAGATCCGATTAATGAAAAACTGTTTTTT	CASSFRRWGGDPINEKLFF
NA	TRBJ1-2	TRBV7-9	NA	TGTGCCAGCAGCTTAGTCGTGGCCTATGGCTACACCTTC	CASSLVVAYGYTF
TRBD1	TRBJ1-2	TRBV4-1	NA	TGCGCCAGCAGCCAAGAAGGGACAGGAGCCGCTAACTATGGCTACACCTTC	CASSQEGTGAANYGYTF
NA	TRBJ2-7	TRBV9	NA	TGTGCCAGCAGCGTAGAGGGCAGGGGTGGTTACGAGCAGTACTTC	CASSVEGRGGYEQYF
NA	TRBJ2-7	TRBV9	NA	TGTGCCAGCAGCGCGGAGGGGAGCCCCTTCTACGAGCAGTACTTC	CASSAEGSPFYEQYF
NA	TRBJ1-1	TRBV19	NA	TGTGCCAGTACGGCTTCATATATCAACACTGAAGCTTTCTTT	CASTASYINTEAFF
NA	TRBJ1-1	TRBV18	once	TGTGCCAGCTCACCAGATTTTCTAAACACTGAAGCTTTCTTT	CASSPDFLNTEAFF
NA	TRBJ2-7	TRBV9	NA	TGTGCCAGCAGCTCTCATTACGAGCAGTACTTC	CASSSHYEQYF
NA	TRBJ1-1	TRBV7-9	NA	TGTGCCAGCAGCTCCCCTTCGGCGGGAATTGAAGCTTTCTTT	CASSSPSAGIEAFF
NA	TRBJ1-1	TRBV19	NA	TGTGCCAGTAGTGACCTGGGACAAAGGAACACTGAAGCTTTCTTT	CASSDLGQRNTEAFF
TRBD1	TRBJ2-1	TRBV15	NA	TGTGCCACCAGCGTCTCGTGGGACAGTTTCAACAATGAGCAGTTCTTC	CATSVSWDSFNNEQFF
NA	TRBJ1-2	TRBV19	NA	TGTGCCAGTAGGACAGGTCGTTTCTATGGCTACACCTTC	CASRTGRFYGYTF
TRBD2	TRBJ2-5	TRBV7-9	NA	TGTGCCAGCAGCTCCAGACTAGCGGGAGGGGAGACCCAGTACTTC	CASSSRLAGGETQYF
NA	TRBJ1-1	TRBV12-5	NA	TGTGCTAGTCGGAGGGAAGGTCACGACACTGAAGCTTTCTTT	CASRREGHDTEAFF
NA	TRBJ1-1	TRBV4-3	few	TGCGCCAGCAGCCAAGATCTTGGGCAGGCTCTGAACACTGAAGCTTTCTTT	CASSQDLGQALNTEAFF
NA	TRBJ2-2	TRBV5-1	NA	TGCGCCAGCAGGTTGGGGTCGGCCGGGGAGCTGTTTTTT	CASRLGSAGELFF
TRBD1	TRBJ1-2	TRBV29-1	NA	TGCAGCGTCCCTCCGACAGGGGCAGGAGGCTACACCTTC	CSVPPTGAGGYTF
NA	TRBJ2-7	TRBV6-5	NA	TGTGCCAGCAGTTACTCAGGGAGCTACGAGCAGTACTTC	CASSYSGSYEQYF